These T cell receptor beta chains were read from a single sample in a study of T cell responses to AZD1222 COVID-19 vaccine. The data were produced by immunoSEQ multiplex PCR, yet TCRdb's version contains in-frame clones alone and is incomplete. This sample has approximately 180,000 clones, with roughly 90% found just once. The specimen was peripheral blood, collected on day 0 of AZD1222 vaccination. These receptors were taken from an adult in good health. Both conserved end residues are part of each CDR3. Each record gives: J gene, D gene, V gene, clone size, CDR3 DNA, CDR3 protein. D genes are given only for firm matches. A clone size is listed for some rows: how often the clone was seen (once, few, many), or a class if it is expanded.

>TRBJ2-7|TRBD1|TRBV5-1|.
TGCGCCAGCAGCTCGCAGGGGGCCGTTTACGAGCAGTACTTC
CASSSQGAVYEQYF
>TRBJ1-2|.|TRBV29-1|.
TGCAGCGTTGAACGTCCAGATCAAGGCTACACCTTC
CSVERPDQGYTF
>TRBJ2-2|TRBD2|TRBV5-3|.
TGTGCCAGAAGCCCTTGGACTAGCGGGAGTGAGAGGACCGGGGAGCTGTTTTTT
CARSPWTSGSERTGELFF
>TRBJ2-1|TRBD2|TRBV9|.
TGTGCCAGCAGCGTCATCGGGAGGGCCCCCAATGAGCAGTTCTTC
CASSVIGRAPNEQFF
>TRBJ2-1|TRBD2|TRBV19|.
TGTGCCAGTAAGGTACTAGCGGGAGATGAGCAGTTCTTC
CASKVLAGDEQFF
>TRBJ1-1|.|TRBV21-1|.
TGTGCCAGCAGCTCTCACCCACAGTTGCCTAACACTGAAGCTTTCTTT
CASSSHPQLPNTEAFF
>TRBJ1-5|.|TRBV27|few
TGTGCCAGCAGTTTATCCGGGGTCCAGCCCCAGCATTTT
CASSLSGVQPQHF
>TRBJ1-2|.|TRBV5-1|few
TGCGCCAGCAGCTCACCTCGCTGGGCAGAGGGCTACACCTTC
CASSSPRWAEGYTF
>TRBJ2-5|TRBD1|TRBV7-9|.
TGTGCCAGCGACACAGCCGGGACAGGGGGCCGAGAGACCCAGTACTTC
CASDTAGTGGRETQYF
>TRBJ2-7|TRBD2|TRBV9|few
TGTGCCAGCAGCCCCAGGATAGCGGGAGCCTCCTACGAGCAGTACTTC
CASSPRIAGASYEQYF
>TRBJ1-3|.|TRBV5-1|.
TGCGCCAGCAGTTATGGGGCCTCTGGAAACACCATATATTTT
CASSYGASGNTIYF
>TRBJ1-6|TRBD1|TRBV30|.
TGTGCCTGGACCGTACCAGGGGGATATTCACCCCTCCACTTT
CAWTVPGGYSPLHF
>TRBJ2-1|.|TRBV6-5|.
TGTGCCAGCAGTTACGACAGATACAATGAGCAGTTCTTC
CASSYDRYNEQFF
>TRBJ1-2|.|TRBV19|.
TGTGCCAGTAGTATCGTAGACTATGGCTACACCTTC
CASSIVDYGYTF
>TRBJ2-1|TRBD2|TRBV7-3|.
TGTGCCAGCAGCTTACATTCCGCGGGAGTGGGGGAGCAGTTCTTC
CASSLHSAGVGEQFF
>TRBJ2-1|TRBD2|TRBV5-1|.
TGCGCCAGCAGCTTGGCAGCGGGAGTATTGCAAAATGAGCAGTTCTTC
CASSLAAGVLQNEQFF
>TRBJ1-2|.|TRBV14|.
TGTGCCAGCAGCCAGTTCTATGGCTACACCTTC
CASSQFYGYTF
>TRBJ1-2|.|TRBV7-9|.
TGTGCCAGCAGCTTAGAGGGGGGGGCTTTTGGCTACACCTTC
CASSLEGGAFGYTF
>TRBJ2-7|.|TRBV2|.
TGTGCCAGCGCGAGGACTATCCGGGGTGAGCAGTACTTC
CASARTIRGEQYF
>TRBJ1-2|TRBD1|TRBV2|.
TGTGCCAGCAGCGTCCCGGGACAGGGGGCAACGGATGGCTACACCTTC
CASSVPGQGATDGYTF